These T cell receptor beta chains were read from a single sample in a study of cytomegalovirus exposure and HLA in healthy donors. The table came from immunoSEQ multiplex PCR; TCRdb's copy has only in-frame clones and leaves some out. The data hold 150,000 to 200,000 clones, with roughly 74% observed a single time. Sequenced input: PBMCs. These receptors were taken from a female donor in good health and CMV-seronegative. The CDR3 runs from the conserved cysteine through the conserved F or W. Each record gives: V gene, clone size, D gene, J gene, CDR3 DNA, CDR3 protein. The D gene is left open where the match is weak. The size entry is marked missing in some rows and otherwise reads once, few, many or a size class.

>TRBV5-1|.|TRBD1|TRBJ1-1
TGCGCCAGCAGCTTCTTCCGGACAGGCAACACTGAAGCTTTCTTT
CASSFFRTGNTEAFF
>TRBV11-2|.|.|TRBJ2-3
TGTGCCAGCAGCTTGGGGACTCACATACCTAGCACAGATACGCAGTATTTT
CASSLGTHIPSTDTQYF
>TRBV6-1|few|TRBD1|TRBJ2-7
TGTGCCAGCCAAACTAGACAGGGCTACGAGCAGTACTTC
CASQTRQGYEQYF
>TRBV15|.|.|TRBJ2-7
TGTGCCACCAGCAGAGGGGGGGGAGGGACAGGTAATGAGCAGTACTTC
CATSRGGGGTGNEQYF
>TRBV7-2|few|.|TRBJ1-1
TGTGCCAGCAGCTTAGCGGGACAGAACACTGAAGCTTTCTTT
CASSLAGQNTEAFF
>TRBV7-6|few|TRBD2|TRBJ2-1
TGTGCCAGCAGTTCCATAGCGGGAGGGAGCAATGAGCAGTTCTTC
CASSSIAGGSNEQFF
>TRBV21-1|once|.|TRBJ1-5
TGTGCCAGCAGCCCCCCGGGGGGATGGAGCAATCAGCCCCAGCATTTT
CASSPPGGWSNQPQHF
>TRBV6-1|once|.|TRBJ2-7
TGTGCCAGCAACCTAGGCTACTCTTACGAGCAGTACTTC
CASNLGYSYEQYF
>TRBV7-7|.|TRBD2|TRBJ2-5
TGTGCCAGCAGCTTAGGTGGTAGCGGGGAAGAGACCCAGTACTTC
CASSLGGSGEETQYF
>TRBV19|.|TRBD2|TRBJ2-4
TGTGCCAGTAGTCAGGCGGGGGTCGGGGTGTACATTCAGTACTTC
CASSQAGVGVYIQYF
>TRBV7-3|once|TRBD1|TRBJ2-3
TGTGCCAGCAGCTTTGACAGGGGGCGGGCAGATACGCAGTATTTT
CASSFDRGRADTQYF
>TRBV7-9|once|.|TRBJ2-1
TGTGCCAGCAGCTTAGCCGGGGGTAATGAGCAGTTCTTC
CASSLAGGNEQFF
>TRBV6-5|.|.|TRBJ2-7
TGTGCCAGCGGGCGAAGACAGGGACTCGAGCAGTACTTC
CASGRRQGLEQYF
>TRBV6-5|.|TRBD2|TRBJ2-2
TGTGCCAGTAGCGGGGGGGCCGGGGAGCTGTTTTTT
CASSGGAGELFF
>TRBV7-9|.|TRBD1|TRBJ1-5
TGTGCCAGCGGACAGGAGGGCAATCAGCCCCAGCATTTT
CASGQEGNQPQHF
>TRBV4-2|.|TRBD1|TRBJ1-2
TGTGCCAGCAGCCAAGATCGACAGGGCGATAACTATGGCTACACCTTC
CASSQDRQGDNYGYTF
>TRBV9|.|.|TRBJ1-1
TGTGCCAGCAGCGTACAGGGTCTGGACACTGAAGCTTTCTTT
CASSVQGLDTEAFF
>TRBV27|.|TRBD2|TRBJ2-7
TGTGCCAGCAGTTTTAGTCTCCTAGCGGGAGATGGCGAGCAGTACTTC
CASSFSLLAGDGEQYF